The source of this T cell receptor beta chain is a study of shared clonotypes between healthy human individuals (dated by TCRdb to about 2020). Context from the whole study: Three men and two women, aged 18 to 49 years, made up the cohort. Leukapheresis yielded between about 0.85 and 10 billion PBMCs per donor. For each donor, CD4 naive and CD4 memory were each run on three plates, CD8 naive on two plates, and CD8 memory on one plate. Blood TCR repertoires of about five healthy adults were deeply sequenced to estimate repertoire size and the extent of clonotype sharing between individuals. To increase sequencing depth and limit assay-specific biases, different laboratories used diverse techniques to prepare libraries and sequence TCR repertoires. What the work shows at the level of the full study, not this receptor alone: Sampling was limited to blood, and TCR repertoires in tissue likely differ from TCR repertoires in blood. Even with the large sequencing depth, rarefaction of the sorted-subset datasets indicated that sequencing was incomplete. Higher generation probabilities were observed for clonotypes shared by all four sorted-subset donors than for non-shared clonotypes. Larger estimated clonotype richness was generally found for naive subsets than for memory subsets. About 5% of naive CD4, more than 3% of naive CD8, about 2.4% of memory CD4, and about 0.4% of memory CD8 clonotypes were shared across several donors. Based on pairwise subsampling, the degree of clonotype sharing among donors was expected to be affected by sequencing depth. The small number of donors limited the genetic and exposure-history diversity represented.

As regards this clone: This clone's antigen is unknown. One base away there is no much larger clone; base qualities are not given.

CD8 naive samples consisted of CD45RO-negative cells that were positively selected for CCR7, yielding a CD45RA+CCR7+ population without TemRA cells. Donors were healthy HIV-negative adults with no recently reported acute infections or vaccinations. Only Caucasian adults living in Nashville, Tennessee, USA were represented among the donors. Blood was obtained by leukapheresis, after which PBMCs were separated by Ficoll-Histopaque density gradient centrifugation and cryopreserved in liquid nitrogen vapor phase. Analytical flow cytometry was used to check the purity and quantity of each magnetically sorted T cell population. Each sorted fraction had its genomic DNA isolated and then quantified by UV absorbance on a Nanodrop 2000c. Based on the germline V gene, the CDR1 and CDR2 sequences are SQVTM and ANQGSEA. From its cysteine to its phenylalanine, the CDR3 spans 17 amino acids. Only the CDR3 DNA is retained, 51 bases long and in frame from the first base. The germline ends are 19 bases apart after V is trimmed by 0 bases and J by 2 bases.

Using the deep immunoSEQ assay, multiplex PCR amplified TCR CDR3 regions from genomic DNA. Extracted genomic DNA from each cell subset was spread evenly across all wells of several immunoSEQ 96-well plates, with each plate serving as a replicate. Each replicate PCR for sorted subsets received about 200 ng genomic DNA, equal to 28,000 or so T cell genomes. Purified libraries were quantified with a Qubit 3.0 fluorometer, sized on a Bioanalyzer 2100, and re-quantified with the KAPA Library Quantification kit. Every immunoSEQ 96-well plate was sequenced on a dedicated single-read 150-cycle Illumina NextSeq 550 flow cell. As for the original processing: The immunoSEQ output contained only junctional sequences without quality scores, so filtering could not match that applied to full-length reads. Sequences were annotated with PyIR, a Python wrapper for IgBLAST v1.9, and V/J genes and CDR3 were assigned using IMGT germline references. Reads with weak V/J assignments (E-value above 1e-6), missing CDR3, stop codons, out-of-frame junctions, or ambiguous translated residues were removed. A V3J clonotype was defined by an identical inferred V gene, J gene, and CDR3 amino acid sequence. Percentage overlap between repertoires was calculated by dividing the number of shared unique clonotypes by the size of the smaller repertoire. RTK rarefaction, the Chao1 estimator, and Recon v2.1 estimates of unobserved clonotypes were used to assess repertoire richness. For all TCRbeta clonotypes obtained by the gDNA method from a few donors, generation probabilities were computed with OLGA. Entries here come from immuneACCESS through TCRdb and include only in-frame sequences with V and J called. Some clones fail to appear in such tables; in the studies checked, an unresolved V gene covers under half of the shortfall, and the cause of the remainder is unknown. For V, J and clone size, that table is used; D and trimming come from the DNA. The sample contains about 590,000 clones, roughly 95% of them found a single time. The biggest ten clones account for over 0.09% of the sample.

The sequenced material came from naive CD8+ T cells sorted from blood. What the cell subset or site label conveys for this sample: CD45RA+CCR7+. The TCR originated in a woman aged 30 to 39 in good health. The chain links TRBV29-1 with TRBJ1-1; no D gene can be assigned with confidence. The CDR3 amino acid sequence is: CSVEDLWSGSGNTEAFF. The nucleotide sequence reads as follows: TGCAGCGTTGAAGATCTTTGGAGCGGGTCCGGCAACACTGAAGCTTTCTTT.